The entry below gives a single TCR beta chain sequence along with its context. Its cognate antigen has yet to be identified. One base away there is no much larger clone; base qualities are not given. TCRbeta CDR3 regions were amplified from genomic DNA using the immunoSEQ Assay, a bias-controlled multiplex PCR. The paper's data handling went like this. Nucleated cell counts per sample were estimated from amplification of reference gene primers within the assay. To quantify the absolute abundance of each unique TCRbeta CDR3 rearrangement, sequence reads were collapsed and filtered. For each sample, productive Simpson clonality was calculated as the square root of Simpson's diversity index across productive rearrangements. The immuneACCESS repertoire file appears here via TCRdb, limited to in-frame rearrangements. These files lack a portion of the clones; in checked studies, under half of the deficit traces to unresolved V genes, and the cause of the others is not known. From that table come the V and J calls and clone size; the DNA was used to work out D and trimming. Counted in this sample were more than 80,000 clones; less than 90% of them appeared once. Less than 2% of the sample belongs to the ten largest clones.

Each collaborating institution followed its own protocols to collect whole blood in K2EDTA tubes. For TCRbeta analysis, collaborators shipped samples in one of three forms: frozen whole blood, isolated PBMCs, or DNA extracted from either of those sample types. This entry belongs to a study of blood T cell repertoires in COVID-19 (dated by TCRdb to 2019 to 2021). Concerning the study at large: The collaborator samples originated in the United States, Italy and Spain and spanned the acute and convalescent phases of COVID-19. The prospective study material was composed of cDNA or gDNA derived from T cells, B-cell-depleted T cells, or PBMCs. The dataset comprised deeply sampled blood TCRbeta repertoires from subjects exposed to, actively infected with, or recovered from COVID-19. The repertoires were released in a freely available public database intended as a resource for research on the immune response to SARS-CoV-2. The samples were drawn from the first 160 participants of the ongoing ImmuneRACE study and from 1,200 or so subjects provided by 6 global collaborators. Sample metadata almost always included a de-identified subject ID, COVID-19 status, age in years and sex. HLA class I and class II types, where available, came from metadata supplied by the sample provider rather than from assay-based typing. Overall study outcomes, separate from this receptor: Clinical and demographic metadata were provided uncurated, with the amount varying by source and participant.

The V end loses 6 bases and the J end loses 2 bases, and a stretch of 16 bases separates them. There are 15 amino acids in the CDR3, from cysteine to phenylalanine inclusive. Only the CDR3 DNA is retained, 45 bases long and in frame from the first base. CDR1 and CDR2 are drawn from the germline V gene: SGHDN, FVKESK. In this chain, TRBV14 is recombined with TRBJ1-1; tentative D gene TRBD1, with 5 bases matching. The TCR originated in a man older than 75 with acute or convalescent COVID-19. Material for sequencing was peripheral blood. The CDR3: CASRKAGLINTEAFF. The sequenced DNA: TGTGCCAGCAGAAAGGCAGGGCTAATAAACACTGAAGCTTTCTTT.